A single sample is the source of the 12 T cell receptor beta chains below, sequenced in a study of CD8 T cells in Susac syndrome. Reverse transcription of about 0.5 to 1 ug RNA used random hexamers. One entry per CDR3 protein results from TCRdb running MiXCR on the immunoSEQ multiplex PCR reads. The sample consists of approximately 71,000 distinct CDR3 sequences, approximately 96% of them appearing once. The material sequenced was CD4+ T cells from PBMCs. The receptors here all came from a human donor with multiple sclerosis.

The chain joins TRBV19 to TRBJ1-1; a weak D match, TRBD1 (5 bases). The germline CDR1 and CDR2 sequences are LNHDA and SQIVND (reference sequence). CDR3 length equals 13 residues. V lost 8 bases to trimming and J lost 1 base, with 11 bases between them. CDR3 protein: CASSSTANTEAFF. Here the CDR3 DNA reads TGTGCCAGTTCTTCGACAGCGAACACTGAAGCTTTCTTT.

The chain carries TRBV2 and TRBJ2-1; no definite D call. Germline lookup yields CDR1 SNHLY and CDR2 FYNNEI. Deletions cut 8 bases from V and 4 bases from J, with 12 bases between. The CDR3 sequence is 13 residues long. The CDR3 is CASGVGSYNEQFF. The CDR3 nucleotides are TGTGCCAGCGGGGTGGGGTCGTACAATGAGCAGTTCTTC.

The V gene is TRBV25-1, the J gene TRBJ1-6; TRBD1 agrees at 7 bases. Germline V lookup: CDR1 MGHDK, CDR2 SYGVNS. V shed 5 bases and J 7 bases; nucleotides not matched to a gene: 11. The CDR3 consists of 16 residues. This CDR3 reads CASSTQGQGENSPLHF. The CDR3 nucleotides are TGTGCCAGCAGTACTCAAGGGCAGGGGGAAAATTCACCCCTCCACTTT. Looking up the rest from reference TRBV25-1 and TRBJ1-6 gives the full variable domain: EADIYQTPRYLVIGTGKKITLECSQTMGHDKMYWYQQDPGMELHLIHYSYGVNSTEKGDLSSESTVSRIRTEHFPLTLESARPSHTSQYLCASSTQGQGENSPLHFGNGTRLTVT.

The chain uses TRBV11-3 and TRBJ2-7; 8 bases match TRBD1. V shed 5 bases and J 7 bases; nucleotides not matched to a gene: 10. There are 14 residues in the CDR3. CDR1 SGHNT and CDR2 YENEEA come from the germline V gene. In DNA form, the CDR3 reads TGTGCCAGCAGCATCCTGACAGGGGCGGGGGAGCAGTACTTC. Translation gives CASSILTGAGEQYF.

The genes are TRBV7-8 and TRBJ2-5; 8 nucleotides agree with TRBD2. J was trimmed by 4 bases and V by 4 bases; bases with no gene match: 8. Per the germline V gene, CDR1 is SGHVS and CDR2 is FQNEAQ. The CDR3 is 15 residues long. The CDR3 bases are TGTGCCAGCAGCTACAGGGACGGACTAGCAGAGACCCAGTACTTC. Amino acids: CASSYRDGLAETQYF.

The chain carries TRBV19 and TRBJ2-5; 9 bases are shared with TRBD1. Trimming removed 5 bases from V and 6 bases from J; junction bases left unmatched: 7. CDR3 size: 14 residues. Germline values: CDR1 LNHDA, CDR2 SQIVND (reference sequence). CDR3 nucleotide sequence: TGTGCCAGTAGTCCTACAGGGGGCTGGCAGACCCAGTACTTC. Its translation: CASSPTGGWQTQYF.

This clonotype was detected only a few times. The chain couples TRBV6-5 to TRBJ2-3; D may be TRBD2 (6 bases). The germline V and J ends were trimmed by 0 bases and 5 bases, with 9 bases remaining between them. The germline gives CDR1 MNHEY, CDR2 SVGAGI. This CDR3 is 14 amino acids long. CDR3 amino acids: CASSYSLAGDTQYF. CDR3 DNA sequence: TGTGCCAGCAGTTACTCACTAGCTGGAGATACGCAGTATTTT.

The chain is built from TRBV6-6 and TRBJ1-2, with 8 bases fitting TRBD1. Trimming at V came to 5 bases and at J to 8 bases, leaving 7 bases not matched to a gene. The germline V gene encodes CDR1 MNHNY and CDR2 SVGAGI (reference sequence). The CDR3 contains 13 residues. Written as DNA, the CDR3 is TGTGCCAGCAGTCCTGGACAGGGATGGGGCTACACCTTC. It yields the protein CASSPGQGWGYTF.

The CDR3 loop is CASSKLQETQYF. For the CDR3, the DNA is TGTGCCAGCAGCAAACTCCAAGAGACCCAGTACTTC. This sequence joins TRBV7-9 and TRBJ2-5; no reliable D call. The CDR3 extends over 12 amino acids. The V end lost 5 bases, the J end lost 1 base, and 5 bases lay between the germline ends. Germline CDR1 SEHNR, CDR2 FQNEAQ (reference sequence).

The chain carries TRBV30 and TRBJ2-7; TRBD2 matches at 13 bases. V lost 3 bases and J lost 6; bases outside the gene matches: 11. CDR1 and CDR2 (germline): GTSNPN, SVGIG (reference sequence). The CDR3 runs 16 residues. The CDR3 bases are TGTGCCTGGAGCCCTGGACTAGCGGGGGTACGTAGCGAGCAGTACTTC. Translated, it gives CAWSPGLAGVRSEQYF.

The V and J genes are TRBV30 and TRBJ2-3; D call uncertain. CDR1 and CDR2 (germline): GTSNPN, SVGIG (reference sequence). V was trimmed by 5 bases and J by 0 bases, leaving 12 bases between them. The CDR3 runs to 14 residues. CDR3 coding DNA: TGTGCCTGGCAGACAATACCTAGCACAGATACGCAGTATTTT. Encoded protein: CAWQTIPSTDTQYF.

This chain joins TRBV24-1 and TRBJ1-5; D gene unclear. V lost 8 bases to trimming and J lost 8 bases, with 6 bases between them. The CDR3 extends over 10 amino acids. Per germline, CDR1 KGHDR and CDR2 SFDVKD. This CDR3 reads CATTGKPQHF. CDR3 in DNA: TGTGCCACCACGGGGAAGCCCCAGCATTTT.